What follows describes a single T cell receptor beta chain. The antigen is undetermined. This sample is drawn from a study of blood T cells in healthy people across ages. As for the study in general: Template switching picked up about one barcoded beta molecule for each two T cells. Findings of the study overall: Diversity estimates from one million T cells were considered underestimates. TCR beta diversity, measured per million T cells, fell in a roughly linear way with age.

The CDR3 is 15 amino acids. From germline, CDR1 is MNHEY and CDR2 SMNVEV (reference sequence). V was cut by 9 bases and J by 0 bases, with 17 bases left in between. A second PCR of 7 to 11 cycles used a sample-barcoded 5' primer and a J-beta primer mix. MiXCR was run by TCRdb on the 5' RACE reads, yielding one entry per CDR3 protein. Here the sample spans about 1,800,000 distinct CDR3 sequences, over 25% being singletons. Isolated PBMCs totaled at least 6.5 million in each sample. The TCR was taken from a woman between 25 and 40 years old in good health. The chain is built from TRBV27 and TRBJ1-2; D is undetermined. Material for sequencing was blood. The CDR3 spells CARGILISTNYGYTF. The CDR3 region has the DNA TGTGCCAGGGGGATTTTGATCAGCACTAACTATGGCTACACCTTC.